The 17 T cell receptor beta chains in this list originate from one sample, sequenced in a study of T cell clusters in autoimmune cytopenias. Each sample's input was 250 to 300 ng genomic DNA, 30,000 to 45,000 genome equivalents. TRB rearrangements were amplified by touch-down multiplex PCR with mixed TRB-A/B primers. TCRdb re-called the multiplex PCR reads; every CDR3 protein appears as one record, without DNA. The sample is made up of just under 5,000 distinct CDR3 sequences, and the top ten hold approximately 55% of it. The data also belong to a second study, concerning T cell repertoires in aging, cancer and after chemotherapy.

What was sequenced was peripheral blood. The receptors originated from a human donor with chronic lymphocytic leukemia. The donor label of this sample is uncertain.

This clonotype registers medium-sized by frequency. The rearrangement links TRBV6-6 to TRBJ2-3. The CDR3 covers 12 residues. Germline lookup yields CDR1 MNHNY and CDR2 SVGAGI (reference sequence). This CDR3 reads CASSQTTDTQYF.

This clonotype counts as medium-sized (0.01 to 0.1%) by frequency. The chain couples TRBV7-6 to TRBJ2-2. Per the germline V gene, CDR1 is SGHVS and CDR2 is FNYEAQ. There are 16 residues in the CDR3. This chain's CDR3 is CASSLGLQMNTGELFF.

The chain is built from TRBV6-5 and TRBJ1-1; there is no DNA to check the TCRdb D call of TRBD1. The CDR3 extends over 15 amino acids. Germline lookup yields CDR1 MNHEY and CDR2 SVGAGI. The CDR3 sequence: CASSYSNRKNTEAFF.

This clonotype is medium-sized by frequency. The rearrangement links TRBV29-1 to TRBJ2-2; TCRdb's D gene call, TRBD2, goes unchecked for lack of DNA. There are 14 residues in the CDR3. Germline lookup yields CDR1 SQVTM and CDR2 ANQGSEA. CDR3 residues: CSVEGPLQTGELFF.

The V call is TRBV10-2, the J call TRBJ1-6. In germline, CDR1 is WSHSY, CDR2 SAAADI. This CDR3 spans 13 amino acids. The CDR3 here is CASSNGLASPLHF.

The J gene is TRBJ1-2, the V gene TRBV20-1. Per germline, CDR1 DFQATT and CDR2 SNEGSKA (reference sequence). The length of the CDR3 is 13 residues. This chain's CDR3 is CSASRRLDYGYTF.

The chain combines TRBV6-2 or TRBV6-3 with TRBJ1-2; there is no DNA to check the TCRdb D call of TRBD1. This CDR3 has 12 residues. Germline assignment: CDR1 MNHEY and CDR2 SVGEGT. The CDR3 here is CASSRQGVSYTF.

This chain connects TRBV24-1 to TRBJ1-5; as DNA is missing, the TRBD1 call by TCRdb cannot be tested. The V gene's germline CDR1 is KGHDR and CDR2 SFDVKD. This CDR3 comprises 16 residues. This chain's CDR3 is CATSPNRDRENQPQHF.

This clonotype is identified as medium-sized (0.01 to 0.1%) from frequency. The rearrangement uses TRBV13 and TRBJ2-1; checking the TCRdb D call of TRBD1 is not possible without DNA. Germline CDR1 and CDR2: PRHDT and FYEKMQ (reference sequence). This CDR3 has 16 residues. CDR3 amino acids: CASSLGGGGEYNEQFF.

V and J are TRBV12-3 or TRBV12-4 and TRBJ2-1; the D gene TCRdb calls, TRBD1, cannot be checked with no DNA. This CDR3 region has 15 residues. The chain's CDR3 is CASSSGQGAYNEQFF.

Its frequency marks this clonotype as medium-sized (0.01 to 0.1%). The chain joins TRBV13 to TRBJ2-5. Germline V gene lookup returns CDR1 PRHDT and CDR2 FYEKMQ (reference sequence). This CDR3 spans 15 amino acids. The CDR3 loop reads CASSVSSWTEETQYF.

V and J are TRBV18 and TRBJ2-1; with no DNA, the TCRdb D assignment of TRBD1 cannot be verified. Germline V lookup: CDR1 KGHSH, CDR2 LQKENI. The CDR3 is 13 residues long. The CDR3 loop reads CASSPRQDVEQFF.

The rearrangement joins TRBV27 to TRBJ1-6; absent DNA, TCRdb's TRBD1 call cannot be checked. CDR3 size: 14 residues. Germline V gene lookup returns CDR1 MNHEY and CDR2 SMNVEV (reference sequence). CDR3 protein: CASTTGWGGSPLHF.

This rearrangement joins TRBV19 to TRBJ2-3; TCRdb gives TRBD2 as the D gene, but with no DNA this cannot be confirmed. CDR3 size: 14 residues. Germline CDR1 reads LNHDA; CDR2 reads SQIVND (reference sequence). This CDR3 is CASTRGGQRDTQYF.

Its frequency marks this clonotype as medium-sized. The chain couples TRBV12-3 or TRBV12-4 to TRBJ1-3. This CDR3 comprises 14 residues. CDR3: CASSLGVARNTIYF.

The chain carries TRBV5-1 and TRBJ2-2. The CDR3 is 14 amino acids. Germline CDR1 reads SGHRS; CDR2 reads YFSETQ. The CDR3: CASSLLTNTGELFF.

This clonotype is identified as medium-sized from frequency. V usage is TRBV27 and J usage is TRBJ2-3. This CDR3 contains 13 residues. Germline assignment: CDR1 MNHEY and CDR2 SMNVEV (reference sequence). This chain's CDR3 is CASSLGYADTQYF.